The rows below give T cell receptor beta chains drawn from one sample of a study of blood T cell repertoires in COVID-19. Only in-frame clones appear in the TCRdb table, and some are missing; sequencing was by immunoSEQ multiplex PCR. The sample comprises 150,000 to 200,000 clones, about nine tenths of which are singletons, and nearly 5% rests with the top ten. Material: peripheral blood. The receptors here all came from a man in his thirties or forties with COVID-19, enrolled during active disease. The CDR3 runs from the conserved cysteine through the conserved F or W. A D gene is named only where the DNA matches it firmly. Clone size is stated in some rows and not others, as once, few, many or a class when expanded.

V gene,D gene,J gene,clone size,CDR3 protein,CDR3 DNA
TRBV6-6,-,TRBJ1-4,few,CASRVGWAVTNEKLFF,TGTGCCAGCAGAGTGGGTTGGGCAGTTACTAATGAAAAACTGTTTTTT
TRBV7-2,-,TRBJ2-1,-,CASSLGRGPNEQFF,TGTGCCAGCAGCTTAGGAAGAGGGCCCAATGAGCAGTTCTTC
TRBV4-2,TRBD2,TRBJ2-7,-,CASSQDWASGRSPSYEQYF,TGTGCCAGCAGCCAAGATTGGGCTAGCGGGAGAAGTCCCTCCTACGAGCAGTACTTC
TRBV9,-,TRBJ1-4,-,CASSLGTNNEKLFF,TGTGCCAGCAGCCTCGGGACTAATAATGAAAAACTGTTTTTT
TRBV11-3,-,TRBJ2-2,-,CASSSGRGQDNTGELFF,TGTGCCAGCAGCTCCGGGCGGGGGCAGGATAACACCGGGGAGCTGTTTTTT
TRBV5-1,TRBD1,TRBJ2-2,-,CASARQGQNTGELFF,TGCGCCAGTGCTCGACAGGGCCAGAACACCGGGGAGCTGTTTTTT
TRBV5-6,-,TRBJ2-1,once,CASSAWGAGNEQFF,TGTGCCAGCAGCGCGTGGGGTGCGGGAAATGAGCAGTTCTTC
TRBV30,TRBD1,TRBJ1-2,-,CAWSGGGTGGSSNGYTF,TGTGCCTGGAGTGGAGGGGGGACAGGGGGATCTTCTAATGGCTACACCTTC
TRBV4-3,-,TRBJ1-5,-,CASSQDHQLTRPQHF,TGCGCCAGCAGCCAAGATCACCAGTTGACTCGGCCCCAGCATTTT
TRBV18,-,TRBJ1-2,-,CASSPTVDSLPYGYTF,TGTGCCAGCTCACCTACTGTGGACAGCCTACCCTATGGCTACACCTTC
TRBV28,TRBD2,TRBJ2-2,-,CASTRASGTGELFF,TGTGCCAGCACTAGGGCTAGCGGTACCGGGGAGCTGTTTTTT
TRBV9,-,TRBJ1-5,few,CASSVAGRTPQHF,TGTGCCAGCAGCGTAGCGGGGAGGACCCCCCAGCATTTT
TRBV13,-,TRBJ2-7,-,CASSLSLASSYEQYF,TGTGCCAGCAGCTTATCATTAGCAAGCTCCTACGAGCAGTACTTC
TRBV4-1,TRBD1,TRBJ1-4,-,CASSQGGQGSSVGEKLFF,TGCGCCAGCAGCCAAGGGGGACAGGGATCGTCGGTTGGGGAAAAACTGTTTTTT
TRBV30,TRBD2,TRBJ2-7,-,CAWSSWRGLAGASKKQYF,TGTGCCTGGAGTTCCTGGCGGGGACTAGCGGGAGCCTCGAAGAAGCAGTACTTC
TRBV18,-,TRBJ2-3,-,CASSPFGGPKTDTQYF,TGTGCCAGCTCACCATTCGGCGGGCCCAAGACAGATACGCAGTATTTT
TRBV11-2,-,TRBJ1-1,once,CASSLEAPRAEAFF,TGTGCCAGCAGCTTAGAGGCACCCCGGGCTGAAGCTTTCTTT
TRBV24-1,TRBD2,TRBJ2-1,-,CATSDPSGGRNEQFF,TGTGCCACCAGTGATCCTAGCGGGGGGCGCAATGAGCAGTTCTTC
TRBV25-1,-,TRBJ1-6,-,CASSESLGYNSPLHF,TGTGCCAGCAGTGAATCACTAGGATATAATTCACCCCTCCACTTT
TRBV29-1,-,TRBJ1-6,-,CSVRRRLDSPLHF,TGCAGCGTTCGCAGGAGGCTAGATTCACCCCTCCACTTT
TRBV11-2,TRBD1,TRBJ2-7,-,CASSSPRGRYEQYF,TGTGCCAGCAGTAGCCCCAGGGGGCGATACGAGCAGTACTTC
TRBV4-2,-,TRBJ1-5,few,CASRGTGSLSQHF,TGTGCCAGCAGGGGTACAGGGTCACTGTCCCAGCATTTT
TRBV4-2,-,TRBJ2-2,-,CASSQDPGGVTGELFF,TGTGCCAGCAGCCAAGATCCGGGCGGGGTCACCGGGGAGCTGTTTTTT
TRBV29-1,-,TRBJ2-7,-,CSAIRGEGGDEQYF,TGCAGCGCTATACGCGGCGAGGGAGGCGACGAGCAGTACTTC
TRBV4-1,TRBD1,TRBJ2-7,-,CASSHDPGQGIYEQYF,TGCGCCAGCAGCCATGACCCGGGACAGGGGATCTACGAGCAGTACTTC